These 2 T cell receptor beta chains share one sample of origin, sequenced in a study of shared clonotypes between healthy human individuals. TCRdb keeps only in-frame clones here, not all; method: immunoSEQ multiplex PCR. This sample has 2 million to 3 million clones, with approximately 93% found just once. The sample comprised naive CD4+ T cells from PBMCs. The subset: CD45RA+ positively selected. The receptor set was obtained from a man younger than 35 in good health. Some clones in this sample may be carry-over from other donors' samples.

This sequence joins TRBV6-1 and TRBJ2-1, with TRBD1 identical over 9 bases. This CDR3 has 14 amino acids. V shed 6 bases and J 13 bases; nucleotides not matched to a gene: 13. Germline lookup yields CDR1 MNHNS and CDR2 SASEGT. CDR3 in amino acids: CASSPRDRVWKQFF. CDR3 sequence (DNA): TGTGCCAGCAGCCCCAGGGACAGGGTTTGGAAACAGTTCTTC.

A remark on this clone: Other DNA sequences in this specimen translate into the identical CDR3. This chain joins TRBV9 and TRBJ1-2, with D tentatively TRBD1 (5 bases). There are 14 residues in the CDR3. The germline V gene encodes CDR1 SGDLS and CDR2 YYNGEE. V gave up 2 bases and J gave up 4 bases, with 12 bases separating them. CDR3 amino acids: CASSVGTASYGYTF. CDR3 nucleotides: TGTGCCAGCAGCGTGGGGACGGCCAGCTATGGCTACACCTTC.